This TCR beta chain is drawn from a study of T-cell reconstitution after alpha-beta-depleted transplantation in children. Library preparation (for TCRbeta) was performed with unique molecular identifiers. One entry per CDR3 protein results from TCRdb running MiXCR on the PCR reads. Of approximately 650,000 distinct CDR3 sequences listed, around 13% are singletons. This clonotype has ten or more counts. This specimen was PBMCs, taken before TCRalphabeta/CD19-depleted stem cell transplant. This sequence originates from a girl aged 2-10 years with congenital amegakaryocytic thrombocytopenia, due to receive a stem cell transplant.

For the CDR3, the DNA is TGTGCCAGCAGGGCCTCACTAGCGGGAGTAAGGGAGACCCAGTACTTC. Residues: CASRASLAGVRETQYF. The chain couples TRBV12-3 or TRBV12-4 to TRBJ2-5; TRBD2 aligns across 11 bases. The CDR3 is 16 amino acids. V shed 6 bases and J 5 bases; nucleotides not matched to a gene: 11.